The 23 T cell receptor beta chains listed next were all sequenced from one sample in a study of CD8 T cells in Susac syndrome. The RNA input was about 0.45 to 1 ug, and it was reverse transcribed with random hexamers. TCRdb passed the immunoSEQ multiplex PCR reads through MiXCR, listing each CDR3 protein once. The table includes around 300,000 distinct CDR3 sequences, 89% detected once. The sequenced material came from CD8+ T cells from PBMCs. The receptor source for this set is a human donor with multiple sclerosis.

The chain has TRBV29-1 and TRBJ1-2, with TRBD1 matching over 8 bases. The germline CDR1 and CDR2 sequences are SQVTM and ANQGSEA. The CDR3 extends over 15 amino acids. The V and J ends lost 4 bases and 0 bases, in that order; junction bases with no gene match: 7. The CDR3 coding sequence is TGCAGCGTTGCCGGGACAGGCGAAACTAACTATGGCTACACCTTC. Amino acids: CSVAGTGETNYGYTF.

The V gene is TRBV27, the J gene TRBJ2-7, with 9 bases fitting TRBD2. Germline assignment: CDR1 MNHEY and CDR2 SMNVEV (reference sequence). The junction had 9 bases not matched to a gene; V was cut back by 4 bases and J by 5 bases. The CDR3 totals 15 residues. CDR3 sequence (DNA): TGTGCCAGCAGTTCCCCAAGCGGGAGGCCCCACGAGCAGTACTTC. Translation gives CASSSPSGRPHEQYF.

The genes are TRBV30 and TRBJ2-7; 7 bases line up with TRBD1. Trimming took 0 bases from V and 6 from J; bases not matched to a gene: 5. Germline V lookup: CDR1 GTSNPN, CDR2 SVGIG (reference sequence). CDR3 length: 13 amino acids. This CDR3 reads CAWSVGGPLEQYF. CDR3 nucleotide sequence: TGTGCCTGGAGTGTAGGGGGCCCTCTCGAGCAGTACTTC.

The CDR3 loop is CASSAGAGGDTQYF. The CDR3 DNA is TGTGCCAGCAGTGCCGGGGCCGGGGGAGATACGCAGTATTTT. This chain uses TRBV25-1 with TRBJ2-3, with D tentatively TRBD2 (6 bases). The CDR3 length is 14 residues. V was shortened by 4 bases and J by 5 bases, with 13 bases between the two germline ends. CDR1 is MGHDK, CDR2 SYGVNS, per germline.

As to this clonotype: One end of the junction varies from germline; a read error may be responsible. The chain links TRBV30 to TRBJ2-5, with a possible D match to TRBD1 (6 bases). The CDR3 extends over 13 amino acids. The V gene's germline CDR1 is GTSNPN and CDR2 SVGIG (reference sequence). CDR3 in DNA: TGTGCCAGGAGGACAGAGGCCCAAGAGACCCAGTACTTC. Protein sequence: CARRTEAQETQYF.

This chain connects TRBV19 to TRBJ2-1; 12 bases line up with TRBD2. CDR3 length: 19 residues. Losses at the gene ends were 0 bases for V and 0 bases for J; bases not matched to a gene: 6. Germline V gives CDR1 LNHDA, CDR2 SQIVND (reference sequence). The CDR3: CASSIERTSGIPSYNEQFF. The CDR3 nucleotides are TGTGCCAGTAGTATAGAAAGGACTAGCGGGATCCCCTCCTACAATGAGCAGTTCTTC.

The chain joins TRBV5-1 to TRBJ1-6; D gene ambiguous. Germline lookup yields CDR1 SGHRS and CDR2 YFSETQ. Trimming pared 4 bases from V and 5 bases from J, leaving 13 bases between. This CDR3 is built from 15 residues. The CDR3 is CASSGGRLNNSPLHF. DNA of the CDR3: TGCGCCAGCAGCGGAGGGCGGCTAAATAATTCACCCCTCCACTTT.

This clonotype was observed a handful of times. V gene TRBV7-9 combines with J gene TRBJ1-6, with a weak D call TRBD1 (5 bases). Germline CDR1 SEHNR, CDR2 FQNEAQ (reference sequence). The V and J ends lost 3 bases and 10 bases respectively, with 16 bases between them. This CDR3 has 15 amino acids. CDR3 nucleotide sequence: TGTGCCAGCAGCTTGGGGCAGGGAGGGCGATCACCCCTCCACTTT. Its protein product is CASSLGQGGRSPLHF.

The rearrangement joins TRBV25-1 to TRBJ2-1; D ambiguous. This CDR3 spans 14 amino acids. Per germline, CDR1 MGHDK and CDR2 SYGVNS. Trimming left V 6 bases short and J 6 bases short, with 15 bases between. CDR3 nucleotides: TGTGCCAGCAGCCCGGTATCTGGCCCCAATGAGCAGTTCTTC. Translation gives CASSPVSGPNEQFF.

V is TRBV4-3 and J is TRBJ1-2; 7 positions agree with TRBD1. J was trimmed by 3 bases and V by 0 bases; bases with no gene match: 4. Germline values: CDR1 LGHNA, CDR2 YSLEER. This CDR3 has 15 amino acids. CDR3 protein: CASSQEGQLHYGYTF. In nucleotides, the CDR3 is TGCGCCAGCAGCCAAGAGGGACAGCTCCACTATGGCTACACCTTC.

The CDR3 nucleotides read TGCGCCAGCAGCCAGGGTCGGACTGACCGACGGCTGTTTTTT. Its translation: CASSQGRTDRRLFF. V gene TRBV4-3 combines with J gene TRBJ1-4; D gene ambiguous. Germline V gene data show CDR1 as LGHNA and CDR2 as YSLEER. There are 14 residues in the CDR3. V was pared by 3 bases and J by 14 bases, with 19 bases between.

This clonotype was recorded only once. The chain uses TRBV29-1 and TRBJ2-2, with a weak D call TRBD2 (5 bases). V lost 7 bases and J 3 bases, leaving 15 bases between the germline ends. Germline V gives CDR1 SQVTM, CDR2 ANQGSEA. CDR3 length: 14 amino acids. CDR3 nucleotides: TGCAGCGGATCCAGAGGGTCGTACACCGGGGAGCTGTTTTTT. Protein: CSGSRGSYTGELFF.

The rearrangement uses TRBV27 and TRBJ2-7, with 12 bases identical to TRBD2. V trimming: 0 bases; J trimming: 4 bases; junction bases outside the gene matches: 4. This CDR3 comprises 16 residues. The germline gives CDR1 MNHEY, CDR2 SMNVEV (reference sequence). The chain's CDR3 is CASSLSWTSGMYEQYF. In DNA form, the CDR3 reads TGTGCCAGCAGTTTATCGTGGACTAGCGGGATGTACGAGCAGTACTTC.

The genes are TRBV27 and TRBJ1-1; the D gene is possibly TRBD1 (6 bases). Germline V gene lookup returns CDR1 MNHEY and CDR2 SMNVEV (reference sequence). Trimming removed 5 bases from V and 1 base from J, with 20 bases in between. CDR3 length equals 17 residues. Written as DNA, the CDR3 is TGTGCCAGCAGTCCCGGGGGGGGGCCCTTGGCGAACACTGAAGCTTTCTTT. Amino acids: CASSPGGGPLANTEAFF.

This chain uses TRBV9 with TRBJ2-1; the D is unclear. The CDR3 is made up of 16 amino acids. The germline V and J ends were trimmed by 0 bases and 0 bases, with 10 bases remaining between them. Germline values: CDR1 SGDLS, CDR2 YYNGEE. The CDR3 reads CASSVGSLNSYNEQFF. The CDR3 DNA reads TGTGCCAGCAGCGTAGGGTCCCTGAACTCCTACAATGAGCAGTTCTTC.

V and J are TRBV4-3 and TRBJ2-3, with 10 bases aligning to TRBD2. Trimming removed 1 base from V and 4 bases from J; junction bases left unmatched: 8. Per the germline V gene, CDR1 is LGHNA and CDR2 is YSLEER. The CDR3 contains 17 residues. CDR3 DNA sequence: TGCGCCAGCAGCCAAGGGGCTAGCGGGAGTCCCCCAGATACGCAGTATTTT. As protein: CASSQGASGSPPDTQYF.

This clonotype was seen a single time. The chain has TRBV2 and TRBJ1-5, with TRBD1 matching over 7 bases. CDR3 size: 15 residues. The junction had 5 bases not matched to a gene; V was cut back by 6 bases and J by 0 bases. Germline V CDR1 and CDR2: SNHLY, FYNNEI. Written as DNA, the CDR3 is TGTGCCAGCAGGGAGGGGACAGCTAGCAATCAGCCCCAGCATTTT. Encoded protein: CASREGTASNQPQHF.

The rearrangement joins TRBV27 to TRBJ2-5; 7 bases map to TRBD2. The CDR3 runs to 16 residues. V trimming: 6 bases; J trimming: 5 bases; junction bases outside the gene matches: 15. Germline CDR1 is MNHEY and CDR2 is SMNVEV (reference sequence). CDR3 in DNA: TGTGCCAGCAGAACAAGGGTTGGCGGGAGAGTTGAGACCCAGTACTTC. This encodes CASRTRVGGRVETQYF.

The chain combines TRBV4-3 with TRBJ2-3; D is possibly TRBD1 (5 bases). The CDR3 consists of 17 residues. V was shortened by 1 base and J by 2 bases, with 16 bases between the two germline ends. Germline CDR1 LGHNA, CDR2 YSLEER. The CDR3: CASSQVARPGITDTQYF. CDR3 sequence (DNA): TGCGCCAGCAGCCAAGTGGCCAGGCCAGGGATCACAGATACGCAGTATTTT.

The V gene is TRBV7-8, the J gene TRBJ1-5; the D gene is possibly TRBD1 (5 bases). Trimming took off 2 bases at V and 5 bases at J, with 16 bases between the two ends. Germline V gene lookup returns CDR1 SGHVS and CDR2 FQNEAQ. The CDR3 totals 16 residues. In nucleotides, the CDR3 is TGTGCCAGCAGCTTATATGTTACTTCCAGGGATCAGCCCCAGCATTTT. Residues: CASSLYVTSRDQPQHF.

CDR3 region: CATSGLAGGNNPFYNEQFF. The CDR3 nucleotides read TGTGCCACCAGTGGACTAGCGGGAGGGAATAACCCTTTTTACAATGAGCAGTTCTTC. The chain recombines TRBV24-1 with TRBJ2-1; 14 nucleotides align to TRBD2. Trimming took 5 bases from V and 4 from J; bases not matched to a gene: 12. This CDR3 has 19 residues. Germline V gene data show CDR1 as KGHDR and CDR2 as SFDVKD.

The gene calls are TRBV9 and TRBJ1-2; no clear D gene. Trimming shortened V by 2 bases and J by 1 base, and 6 bases separated the two germline ends. The germline gives CDR1 SGDLS, CDR2 YYNGEE. The CDR3 has 13 amino acids. DNA of the CDR3: TGTGCCAGCAGCGTGGGTTATAACTATGGCTACACCTTC. This sequence encodes CASSVGYNYGYTF. The whole variable domain, filled in from reference TRBV9 and TRBJ1-2, reads DSGVTQTPKHLITATGQRVTLRCSPRSGDLSVYWYQQSLDQGLQFLIQYYNGEERAKGNILERFSAQQFPDLHSELNLSSLELGDSALYFCASSVGYNYGYTFGSGTRLTVV.

This rearrangement joins TRBV24-1 to TRBJ2-7; possibly TRBD2 for D (6 bases). The V and J ends lost 3 bases and 5 bases respectively, with 13 bases between them. Germline loops: CDR1 KGHDR, CDR2 SFDVKD. The CDR3 has 14 amino acids. The CDR3 DNA follows: TGTGCCACCAGTGATCCGGGAGAATCCGACGAGCAGTACTTC. Translated: CATSDPGESDEQYF.